These 32 T cell receptor beta chains originate from one sample sequenced in a study of T cell changes during pregnancy in multiple sclerosis. Data came from immunoSEQ multiplex PCR; TCRdb stores just in-frame clones and leaves some out. The profile shows 50,000 or so clones, 92% of them singletons. Sequenced here: CD4+ T cells from peripheral blood mononuclear cells, sampled after pregnancy. These receptors came from a female donor with multiple sclerosis, enrolled in a pregnancy study.

The genes are TRBV5-6 and TRBJ2-5, with 13 bases lining up with TRBD2. This CDR3 is built from 16 residues. Looked up from germline, CDR1 is SGHDT and CDR2 is YYEEEE. V lost 0 bases, J lost 7 bases, and 6 bases stayed unmatched. The CDR3 loop is CASSLVPGTSGVTQYF. The CDR3 bases are TGTGCCAGCAGCTTGGTGCCCGGGACTAGCGGGGTGACCCAGTACTTC. The full variable domain, in which reference TRBV5-6 and TRBJ2-5 provide the parts outside the CDR3, is DAGVTQSPTHLIKTRGQQVTLRCSPKSGHDTVSWYQQALGQGPQFIFQYYEEEERQRGNFPDRFSGHQFPNYSSELNVNALLLGDSALYLCASSLVPGTSGVTQYFGPGTRLLVL.

This chain links TRBV27 with TRBJ1-3, with TRBD1 matching 9 bases. This CDR3 is built from 16 residues. V dropped 5 bases and J dropped 4; count of bases not matched to a gene: 9. The germline V gene has CDR1 MNHEY and CDR2 SMNVEV (reference sequence). The CDR3 loop is CASSLLGQGPGNTIYF. The CDR3 DNA reads as TGTGCCAGCAGTCTCCTCGGACAGGGGCCCGGAAACACCATATATTTT.

This chain uses TRBV28 with TRBJ2-5; 7 bases map to TRBD2. CDR3 length equals 14 residues. Trimming cost V 2 bases and J 3 bases; bases outside gene matches: 3. Germline assignment: CDR1 MDHEN and CDR2 SYDVKM. CDR3 sequence (DNA): TGTGCCAGCAGTTTACAGGGAGGGGAAGAGACCCAGTACTTC. Protein: CASSLQGGEETQYF.

The rearrangement joins TRBV19 to TRBJ1-5; 7 positions agree with TRBD1. CDR3 size: 19 residues. V shed 1 base, J shed 0 bases, and the junction held 12 bases outside the gene matches. From germline, CDR1 is LNHDA and CDR2 SQIVND (reference sequence). The DNA for the CDR3 is TGTGCCAGTAGTATAGTTTTCGGACAGGACAGTTATAGCAATCAGCCCCAGCATTTT. Translated: CASSIVFGQDSYSNQPQHF.

A single count supports this clone. This chain links TRBV27 with TRBJ2-1, with 10 bases fitting TRBD2. CDR1 is MNHEY and CDR2 is SMNVEV in the germline V gene (reference sequence). The CDR3 runs to 16 residues. Losses at the gene ends were 2 bases for V and 3 bases for J; bases not matched to a gene: 4. The chain's CDR3 is CASSLMTSGFYNEQFF. CDR3 nucleotides: TGTGCCAGCAGTTTAATGACTAGCGGGTTCTACAATGAGCAGTTCTTC.

The CDR3 nucleotides read TGTGCCAGCAGTGTCCATTCTTCCTCAGGGACCGGGGAGCTGTTTTTT. Translated: CASSVHSSSGTGELFF. The chain combines TRBV2 with TRBJ2-2; tentative D call: TRBD1 (5 bases). CDR3 length: 16 residues. Per germline, CDR1 SNHLY and CDR2 FYNNEI. V dropped 4 bases and J dropped 5 bases, with 17 bases sitting between them.

The rearrangement joins TRBV7-2 to TRBJ2-3; unclear D gene. The CDR3 loop spans 15 amino acids. V shed 3 bases and J shed 2 bases, with 12 bases lying between them. Germline V gene sequence: CDR1 SGHTA, CDR2 FQGNSA. CDR3 in amino acids: CASSFGSSFTDTQYF. DNA of the CDR3: TGTGCCAGCAGCTTTGGTAGTTCGTTCACAGATACGCAGTATTTT.

This chain links TRBV5-4 with TRBJ2-1; 12 positions match TRBD2. The CDR3 is made up of 17 amino acids. CDR1 and CDR2 (germline): SGHNT, YYREEE (reference sequence). Trimming removed 0 bases from V and 6 bases from J; junction bases left unmatched: 7. The CDR3 here is CASSLGLAGGQGNEQFF. In nucleotides, the CDR3 is TGTGCCAGCAGCTTGGGTCTAGCGGGAGGGCAGGGCAATGAGCAGTTCTTC.

This chain joins TRBV7-9 and TRBJ1-2; D may be TRBD1 (6 bases). Trimming removed 5 bases from V and 7 bases from J, with 20 bases in between. The CDR3 sequence is 15 residues long. Germline CDR1 and CDR2: SEHNR and FQNEAQ (reference sequence). This CDR3 is CASSQAGVTRGGYTF. The CDR3 DNA is TGTGCCAGCAGCCAGGCGGGGGTTACCAGGGGTGGCTACACCTTC.

The V and J genes are TRBV14 and TRBJ2-7; 14 nucleotides agree with TRBD2. The V and J ends lost 0 bases and 7 bases, in that order; junction bases with no gene match: 8. The CDR3 length is 17 residues. The germline gives CDR1 SGHDN, CDR2 FVKESK. The DNA of the CDR3 is TGTGCCAGCAGCCAAGATTGGCGGACTAGCGGGAGGAGGGAGCAGTACTTC. Protein product: CASSQDWRTSGRREQYF.

V usage is TRBV5-5 and J usage is TRBJ1-1; no clear D gene. This CDR3 spans 14 amino acids. Trimming took off 2 bases at V and 1 base at J, with 9 bases between the two ends. CDR1 SGHKS and CDR2 YYEKEE come from the germline V gene (reference sequence). The CDR3 loop is CASSFPKPNTEAFF. The CDR3 nucleotides read TGTGCCAGCAGCTTCCCCAAGCCGAACACTGAAGCTTTCTTT.

This chain links TRBV11-3 with TRBJ1-1, with D possibly TRBD1 on 5 matching bases. The V end lost 2 bases, the J end lost 4 bases, and 11 bases lay between the germline ends. CDR1 SGHNT and CDR2 YENEEA come from the germline V gene. This CDR3 comprises 14 residues. This CDR3 reads CASSLQGGGTEAFF. The CDR3 DNA is TGTGCCAGCAGCTTACAGGGCGGGGGCACTGAAGCTTTCTTT.

This rearrangement joins TRBV6-5 to TRBJ1-2, with 7 nucleotides matching TRBD1. CDR1 and CDR2 from the germline V gene are MNHEY and SVGAGI. V shed 6 bases and J 6 bases; nucleotides not matched to a gene: 7. The CDR3 contains 13 residues. CDR3 nucleotides: TGTGCCAGCAGGCAGACAGGGAGACATGGCTACACCTTC. This gives the protein CASRQTGRHGYTF.

This clone has just one count. The DNA of the CDR3 is TGTGCCAGCAGATTAACGGCAGGGGGCGACACCGGGGAGCTGTTTTTT. Its protein is CASRLTAGGDTGELFF. The rearrangement links TRBV7-2 to TRBJ2-2; 8 bases align to TRBD1. After removal of 6 bases from V and 3 bases from J, the junction contained 9 bases not matched to a gene. This CDR3 region has 16 residues. Germline lookup yields CDR1 SGHTA and CDR2 FQGNSA. The variable domain in full, completed from reference TRBV7-2 and TRBJ2-2, reads GAGVSQSPSNKVTEKGKDVELRCDPISGHTALYWYRQSLGQGLEFLIYFQGNSAPDKSGLPSDRFSAERTGGSVSTLTIQRTQQEDSAVYLCASRLTAGGDTGELFFGEGSRLTVL.

In DNA form, the CDR3 reads TGTGCCAGCAGCTTCGGACTAGCGAGCGCCGGGGAGCTGTTTTTT. It is translated as CASSFGLASAGELFF. The V gene is TRBV11-3, the J gene TRBJ2-2, with 9 bases identical to TRBD2. The length of the CDR3 is 15 residues. Germline values: CDR1 SGHNT, CDR2 YENEEA. Unmatched junction bases numbered 5, after V lost 3 bases and J lost 6 bases.

The gene calls are TRBV19 and TRBJ1-2, with 9 bases fitting TRBD1. Germline assignment: CDR1 LNHDA and CDR2 SQIVND (reference sequence). Trimming at V came to 6 bases and at J to 4 bases, leaving 9 bases not matched to a gene. There are 15 residues in the CDR3. CDR3: CASRKTGTGIYGYTF. The CDR3 DNA reads as TGTGCCAGTAGAAAAACCGGGACAGGGATCTATGGCTACACCTTC.

This chain links TRBV5-6 with TRBJ2-1, with D unresolved. The CDR3 totals 16 residues. CDR1 and CDR2 (germline): SGHDT, YYEEEE. The germline V and J ends were trimmed by 6 bases and 0 bases, with 16 bases remaining between them. CDR3 amino acids: CASNREVSSSYNEQFF. As DNA, the CDR3 is TGTGCCAGCAACAGAGAAGTTTCGAGCTCCTACAATGAGCAGTTCTTC.

The rearrangement links TRBV4-2 to TRBJ1-6; a possible D gene is TRBD1 (6 bases). V dropped 3 bases and J dropped 7 bases, with 19 bases sitting between them. In germline, CDR1 is LGHNA, CDR2 YNFKEQ. CDR3 size: 17 residues. In DNA, the CDR3 is TGTGCCAGCAGCCAGACAGGCGGGCAGGGGAAAAATTCACCCCTCCACTTT. Its translation is CASSQTGGQGKNSPLHF.

A remark on this clone: An end of the junction does not agree with germline; a read error may underlie this. The J gene is TRBJ2-6, the V gene TRBV7-7; 7 nucleotides agree with TRBD1. Germline assignment: CDR1 SSHAT and CDR2 FNYEAQ (reference sequence). The CDR3 contains 14 residues. The CDR3 protein is CASSPGGGANVLTF. CDR3 nucleotide sequence: TGTGCTAGCAGTCCAGGGGGAGGGGCCAACGTCCTGACTTTC.

The chain combines TRBV6-6 with TRBJ2-3, with 10 bases aligning to TRBD2. Per the germline V gene, CDR1 is MNHNY and CDR2 is SVGAGI (reference sequence). There are 16 residues in the CDR3. Unmatched junction bases numbered 8, after V lost 6 bases and J lost 2 bases. For the CDR3, the DNA is TGTGCCAGCAGCGCTTCAAGCGGGAGGGTCACAGATACGCAGTATTTT. Translation: CASSASSGRVTDTQYF.

The gene calls are TRBV5-1 and TRBJ2-5; tentative D call: TRBD1 (6 bases). CDR3 length: 15 residues. Trimming removed 1 base at V and 4 bases at J, with 14 bases between. CDR1 SGHRS and CDR2 YFSETQ come from the germline V gene. The CDR3 nucleotides read TGCGCCAGCAGCTTGTTAGGCAGGGGCGCAGAGACCCAGTACTTC. Its protein is CASSLLGRGAETQYF.

The chain recombines TRBV19 with TRBJ2-4; D call uncertain. This CDR3 is built from 16 residues. Germline-derived CDR1 and CDR2 are LNHDA and SQIVND (reference sequence). V was cut by 3 bases and J by 0 bases, with 12 bases left in between. CDR3: CASSMGVLVAKNIQYF. The CDR3 bases are TGTGCCAGTAGTATGGGCGTGCTGGTAGCCAAAAACATTCAGTACTTC.

This chain uses TRBV2 with TRBJ2-1; 11 nucleotides agree with TRBD2. V shed 8 bases and J 5 bases; nucleotides not matched to a gene: 2. CDR3 length equals 13 residues. CDR1 is SNHLY, CDR2 FYNNEI, per germline. CDR3 bases: TGTGCCAGCGGGGGACTAGCGGACAATGAGCAGTTCTTC. It specifies CASGGLADNEQFF.

V gene TRBV28 combines with J gene TRBJ2-2, with TRBD1 matching 10 bases. Germline V CDR1 and CDR2: MDHEN, SYDVKM. V dropped 6 bases and J dropped 6; count of bases not matched to a gene: 10. CDR3 length equals 16 residues. DNA of the CDR3: TGTGCCAGCAGCGCGGGACAGGGGAGGCGCGCCGGGGAGCTGTTTTTT. As protein: CASSAGQGRRAGELFF.

This chain uses TRBV28 with TRBJ1-2; no clear D gene. The germline V and J ends were trimmed by 3 bases and 4 bases, with 9 bases remaining between them. The CDR3 is 13 residues long. Germline V gene lookup returns CDR1 MDHEN and CDR2 SYDVKM. CDR3 nucleotides: TGTGCCAGCAGTTTGGCGGGAAGCTATGGCTACACCTTC. This sequence encodes CASSLAGSYGYTF.

The CDR3 nucleotides read TGTGCCATCCGTCCCCGGGGGGGGCGGATAGGATCTAGGAGTGAAAAACTGTTTTTT. Translated: CAIRPRGGRIGSRSEKLFF. J is TRBJ1-4 and V is TRBV28; D perhaps matches TRBD1 (6 bases). CDR1 is MDHEN, CDR2 SYDVKM, per germline. Deletions cut 10 bases from V and 7 bases from J, with 34 bases between. The CDR3 sequence is 19 residues long.

The chain carries TRBV5-5 and TRBJ1-5, with D unresolved. V was cut by 2 bases and J by 4 bases, with 13 bases left in between. The CDR3 is made up of 15 amino acids. Per the germline V gene, CDR1 is SGHKS and CDR2 is YYEKEE (reference sequence). CDR3 loop: CASSFISGGNQPQHF. The CDR3 DNA reads TGTGCCAGCAGCTTCATCTCGGGAGGGAATCAGCCCCAGCATTTT. The full variable domain, its missing parts supplied by reference TRBV5-5 and TRBJ1-5, is DAGVTQSPTHLIKTRGQQVTLRCSPISGHKSVSWYQQVLGQGPQFIFQYYEKEERGRGNFPDRFSARQFPNYSSELNVNALLLGDSALYLCASSFISGGNQPQHFGDGTRLSIL.

The chain uses TRBV25-1 and TRBJ2-7; possible D gene TRBD2, 6 bases. The germline V gene encodes CDR1 MGHDK and CDR2 SYGVNS. The V gene lost 7 bases and the J gene lost 7 bases, with 11 bases spanning the gap. The CDR3 length is 11 residues. The chain's CDR3 is CASKRGGEQYF. CDR3 nucleotides: TGTGCCAGCAAAAGAGGAGGGGAGCAGTACTTC.

The chain employs TRBV15 and TRBJ2-3; possible D gene TRBD1, 6 bases. This CDR3 comprises 15 residues. V was clipped by 1 base and J by 4 bases, with 12 bases between them. Looked up from germline, CDR1 is LNHNV and CDR2 is YYDKDF (reference sequence). This chain's CDR3 is CATSRAGESADTQYF. The CDR3 DNA reads TGTGCCACCAGCAGAGCAGGGGAGAGCGCAGATACGCAGTATTTT.

This sequence joins TRBV6-4 and TRBJ2-3, with 11 bases matching TRBD2. After removal of 5 bases from V and 5 bases from J, the junction contained 12 bases not matched to a gene. Looked up from germline, CDR1 is MRHNA and CDR2 is SNTAGT. There are 17 residues in the CDR3. DNA for the CDR3: TGTGCCAGCAGTAACCCAATAGCGGGAGGGCCGATAGATACGCAGTATTTT. It encodes CASSNPIAGGPIDTQYF.

The chain recombines TRBV11-2 with TRBJ2-1, with D perhaps TRBD1 (5 bases). Between the trimmed V and J ends, which lost 5 bases and 6 bases, there was a span of 14 bases. CDR3 size: 14 residues. Germline V gene sequence: CDR1 SGHAT, CDR2 FQNNGV. For the CDR3, the DNA is TGTGCCAGCAGCCCCCAGGGTTATTTCAATGAGCAGTTCTTC. Amino acids: CASSPQGYFNEQFF.

This chain links TRBV6-1 with TRBJ2-3; D gene unclear. Germline loops: CDR1 MNHNS, CDR2 SASEGT. Trimming cost V 4 bases and J 5 bases, with 4 bases left between them. CDR3 length: 11 residues. Here the CDR3 DNA reads TGTGCCAGCAGTGTCGTAGATACGCAGTATTTT. This gives the protein CASSVVDTQYF.